The clone carrying this T cell receptor beta chain has more than one count but fewer than ten. A second about 6 to 12 cycle PCR used barcoded and J-beta primers. TCRdb redid the calling of the 5' RACE reads with MiXCR, one entry per CDR3 protein. This sample has around 1.5 million distinct CDR3 sequences, with 59% found just once. The sample comes from a study of blood T cells in healthy people across ages. The germline gives CDR1 SGHTA, CDR2 FQGNSA. This CDR3 comprises 15 residues. The sequencing input was blood. The TCR sequence derives from a man between 18 and 29 years old in good health. This rearrangement joins TRBV7-2 to TRBJ2-7, with TRBD2 as a possible D gene (5 bases). Judging by the DNA end, TRBJ2-4 fits better; the J call may be wrong. The CDR3 DNA sequence: TGTGCCAGCAGCTTAGCTACGGGGGCCAAAAACATTCAGTACTTC. Its protein product is CASSLATGAKNIQYF.